These 15 T cell receptor beta chains came from one sample sequenced in a study of T cells after yellow fever vaccination. TCRdb analysed the 5' RACE reads with MiXCR anew, one entry per CDR3 protein. The sample has some 220,000 distinct CDR3 sequences; 2.5% to 3.5% are singletons. This material consisted of CD4+ T cells sorted from PBMCs, taken 10 days after the yellow fever booster vaccination. The receptors shown here come from a man aged 18 to 30 who received the YFV17D yellow fever vaccine.

In this sample, this clonotype turned up many times. V gene TRBV5-1 combines with J gene TRBJ2-7; 8 bases agree with TRBD2. The V segment lost 4 bases and the J segment 3 bases; nucleotides outside the gene matches: 9. Germline assignment: CDR1 SGHRS and CDR2 YFSETQ. The CDR3 contains 15 residues. The CDR3 protein is CASSILTSVDYEQYF. The CDR3, as DNA: TGCGCCAGCAGCATATTGACTAGCGTCGACTACGAGCAGTACTTC. The complete variable domain, with remaining parts taken from reference TRBV5-1 and TRBJ2-7, reads KAGVTQTPRYLIKTRGQQVTLSCSPISGHRSVSWYQQTPGQGLQFLFEYFSETQRNKGNFPGRFSGRQFSNSRSEMNVSTLELGDSALYLCASSILTSVDYEQYFGPGTRLTVT.

Remarks on this clonotype: Since a much larger clone is just one base distant, this may be a read error. The rearrangement uses TRBV19 and TRBJ2-3; 13 nucleotides line up with TRBD2. Germline CDR1 and CDR2: LNHDA and SQIVND (reference sequence). The J segment lost 7 bases and the V segment lost 4 bases, leaving 8 bases of the junction unmatched. CDR3 length: 16 residues. The CDR3 sequence is CASSTGLAGESYTQYF. DNA of the CDR3: TGTGCCAGTAGTACCGGACTAGCGGGGGAATCGTATACGCAGTATTTT.

This clonotype was seen more than once but under ten times. This chain links TRBV20-1 with TRBJ1-2; a possible D gene is TRBD1 (6 bases). The V end was cut by 5 bases, the J end by 4 bases, with 17 bases between. CDR1 is DFQATT, CDR2 SNEGSKA, per germline (reference sequence). There are 14 residues in the CDR3. CDR3 DNA sequence: TGCAGTGCTTCATTTGGGGGGCCTAGCTATGGCTACACCTTC. Translated, it gives CSASFGGPSYGYTF.

This clonotype was recorded at least ten times. This rearrangement joins TRBV7-3 to TRBJ1-1; 7 bases match TRBD1. The CDR3 runs 15 residues. The germline gives CDR1 SGHTA, CDR2 FQGTGA. With 4 bases clipped from V and 0 bases from J, the junction kept 5 bases outside the gene matches. In DNA form, the CDR3 reads TGTGCCAGCAGCTCACAGGGGACAATGAACACTGAAGCTTTCTTT. Translated, it gives CASSSQGTMNTEAFF.

Ten or more counts support this clonotype. The chain is built from TRBV5-1 and TRBJ1-3; D gene unclear. The CDR3 runs to 16 residues. The germline CDR1 and CDR2 sequences are SGHRS and YFSETQ. Trimming took off 2 bases at V and 0 bases at J, with 12 bases between the two ends. The CDR3 protein is CASSFAPDPSGNTIYF. The CDR3 nucleotides are TGCGCCAGCAGCTTTGCACCGGACCCCTCTGGAAACACCATATATTTT. Variable domain in full (rest from reference TRBV5-1 and TRBJ1-3): KAGVTQTPRYLIKTRGQQVTLSCSPISGHRSVSWYQQTPGQGLQFLFEYFSETQRNKGNFPGRFSGRQFSNSRSEMNVSTLELGDSALYLCASSFAPDPSGNTIYFGEGSWLTVV.

This clonotype occurred many times. The chain employs TRBV6-5 and TRBJ1-4, with D possibly TRBD1 on 5 matching bases. CDR3 length: 16 residues. V shed 5 bases and J shed 4 bases, with 17 bases lying between them. From germline, CDR1 is MNHEY and CDR2 SVGAGI. The chain's CDR3 is CASSPEGRDGNEKLFF. In nucleotides, the CDR3 is TGTGCCAGCAGTCCGGAGGGCCGGGACGGTAATGAAAAACTGTTTTTT.

The genes are TRBV5-6 and TRBJ2-2, with no clear D. Germline V gene sequence: CDR1 SGHDT, CDR2 YYEEEE. The CDR3 sequence is 13 residues long. V shed 2 bases and J shed 1 base, with 3 bases lying between them. The CDR3 sequence is CASSFRNTGELFF. Written as DNA, the CDR3 is TGTGCCAGCAGCTTTAGGAACACCGGGGAGCTGTTTTTT.

This clonotype was recorded many times. The CDR3 nucleotides are TGCGCCAGCCGCTCTGGGTGGGGCTACGAGCAGTACTTC. Amino acids: CASRSGWGYEQYF. The chain has TRBV5-1 and TRBJ2-7; no firm D call. The CDR3 length is 13 residues. Germline V gene sequence: CDR1 SGHRS, CDR2 YFSETQ. Trimming took off 7 bases at V and 3 bases at J, with 14 bases between the two ends.

This clonotype was counted ten times or more. The chain couples TRBV6-2 or TRBV6-3 to TRBJ2-3; 8 bases line up with TRBD1. CDR3 size: 16 residues. V lost 5 bases to trimming and J lost 1 base; unmatched junction nucleotides: 8. CDR1 is MNHEY, CDR2 SVGEGT, per germline. The CDR3: CASSIVTGAGTDTQYF. CDR3 coding DNA: TGTGCCAGCAGTATCGTGACAGGGGCCGGCACAGATACGCAGTATTTT.

The rearrangement uses TRBV11-2 and TRBJ2-7; 9 bases map to TRBD2. Germline assignment: CDR1 SGHAT and CDR2 FQNNGV. The CDR3 has 15 residues. Losses at the gene ends were 4 bases for V and 6 bases for J; bases not matched to a gene: 10. CDR3 DNA: TGTGCCAGCAGCTCCCTGCGGGGGGGGCCTTCCGAGCAGTACGTC. It yields the protein CASSSLRGGPSEQYV.

This clonotype was seen ten or more times. This rearrangement joins TRBV5-1 to TRBJ2-5, with D perhaps TRBD1 (5 bases). CDR3 length: 13 amino acids. The germline V gene has CDR1 SGHRS and CDR2 YFSETQ. Deletions cut 4 bases from V and 1 base from J, with 8 bases between. The CDR3 DNA reads TGCGCCAGCAGCGGCGACAGCCAAGAGACCCAGTACTTC. As protein: CASSGDSQETQYF. Using reference TRBV5-1 and TRBJ2-5 for the parts outside the CDR3, the full variable domain is KAGVTQTPRYLIKTRGQQVTLSCSPISGHRSVSWYQQTPGQGLQFLFEYFSETQRNKGNFPGRFSGRQFSNSRSEMNVSTLELGDSALYLCASSGDSQETQYFGPGTRLLVL.

This clonotype was seen more than once but under ten times. The CDR3 loop reads CASNGFTGELFF. The CDR3 region has the DNA TGTGCCAGCAATGGGTTCACCGGGGAGCTGTTTTTT. This sequence joins TRBV7-9 and TRBJ2-2, with D uncertain. Between the trimmed V and J ends, which lost 7 bases and 4 bases, there was a span of 7 bases. The CDR3 totals 12 residues. Germline CDR1 reads SEHNR; CDR2 reads FQNEAQ (reference sequence).

There are a few counts of this clonotype. The chain joins TRBV29-1 to TRBJ2-5; possibly TRBD1 for D (5 bases). V gave up 4 bases and J gave up 1 base, with 16 bases separating them. The germline CDR1 and CDR2 sequences are SQVTM and ANQGSEA. The CDR3 consists of 15 residues. The CDR3 loop reads CSVGRGRVAQETQYF. The CDR3 DNA is TGCAGCGTTGGTAGAGGCAGGGTAGCCCAAGAGACCCAGTACTTC.

This clonotype came up many times. This sequence joins TRBV7-7 and TRBJ2-5; 8 positions agree with TRBD1. Germline assignment: CDR1 SSHAT and CDR2 FNYEAQ (reference sequence). This CDR3 contains 14 residues. The V segment lost 6 bases and the J segment 7 bases; nucleotides outside the gene matches: 10. CDR3 nucleotides: TGTGCCAGCAGTGCCCAGACAGGGGAAGGGACCCAGTACTTC. Translation: CASSAQTGEGTQYF.

This clonotype was detected many times. The chain combines TRBV24-1 with TRBJ2-4; no firm D call. Trimming shortened V by 1 base and J by 8 bases, and 14 bases separated the two germline ends. Looked up from germline, CDR1 is KGHDR and CDR2 is SFDVKD. The CDR3 length is 15 residues. CDR3 DNA: TGTGCCACCAGTGATTTCGGCCAGAGGATACACATTCAGTACTTC. The encoded protein is CATSDFGQRIHIQYF.